The 13 T cell receptor beta chains below all came from one sample that was sequenced in a study of cytomegalovirus exposure and HLA in healthy donors. PCR amplification relied on 60 Vbeta primers (plus 13 Jbeta primers). Profiled with immunoSEQ multiplex PCR; TCRdb holds only in-frame clones, not every one. The sample yields 150,000 to 200,000 clones, 81% seen once. The sequenced sample was PBMCs. These receptor sequences come from a man between 45 and 60 years old in good health and CMV-seropositive.

The rearrangement joins TRBV28 to TRBJ1-5; a possible D gene is TRBD1 (5 bases). Per germline, CDR1 MDHEN and CDR2 SYDVKM. The ends were cut back, 2 bases at V and 4 bases at J, with 18 bases in the middle. This CDR3 comprises 17 residues. The CDR3 sequence is CASSLTGHVLWNQPQHF. The CDR3 coding sequence is TGTGCCAGCAGTTTAACCGGACATGTTTTGTGGAATCAGCCCCAGCATTTT.

Comments on this clone: Compared with germline, one end of the junction differs, possibly owing to a read error. The rearrangement joins TRBV7-9 to TRBJ2-2, with 9 bases lining up with TRBD2. Germline V gene data show CDR1 as SEHNR and CDR2 as FQNEAQ (reference sequence). The CDR3 runs 16 residues. CDR3 amino acids: CSSSLALAGITGELFF. CDR3 DNA: TGTTCCAGCAGCTTAGCGCTAGCGGGGATCACCGGGGAGCTGTTTTTT.

The chain joins TRBV30 to TRBJ1-1; D is undetermined. V shed 1 base and J shed 10 bases, with 19 bases lying between them. In germline, CDR1 is GTSNPN, CDR2 SVGIG (reference sequence). The CDR3 length is 14 residues. The CDR3 here is CAWSGTAGRLGAFF. The CDR3 DNA reads TGTGCCTGGAGTGGGACTGCCGGTCGTCTCGGAGCTTTCTTT.

This clone was counted between two and nine times. The rearrangement uses TRBV5-4 and TRBJ1-2; D is ambiguous. V shed 6 bases and J shed 0 bases, with 12 bases lying between them. The CDR3 spans 14 residues. Germline V gives CDR1 SGHNT, CDR2 YYREEE (reference sequence). The CDR3 bases are TGTGCCAGCACCCGGGATCCCACTAACTATGGCTACACCTTC. This translates into CASTRDPTNYGYTF.

This chain connects TRBV27 to TRBJ1-1, with D perhaps matching TRBD1 (5 bases). Germline V gives CDR1 MNHEY, CDR2 SMNVEV (reference sequence). V lost 1 base and J lost 4, with 13 bases in between. The CDR3 spans 15 residues. The CDR3 here is CASSLFPGPSTEAFF. The CDR3 DNA reads as TGTGCCAGCAGTTTATTCCCAGGGCCCTCCACTGAAGCTTTCTTT.

This clone was observed a few times. This sequence joins TRBV27 and TRBJ1-3, with D possibly being TRBD1 (5 bases). Looked up from germline, CDR1 is MNHEY and CDR2 is SMNVEV (reference sequence). CDR3 size: 14 residues. V gave up 6 bases and J gave up 0 bases, with 9 bases separating them. The CDR3 nucleotides are TGTGCCAGCAGGCCAGGGTACTCTGGAAACACCATATATTTT. Amino acid sequence: CASRPGYSGNTIYF.

The DNA for the CDR3 is TGTGCCAGCAGCTTAGTCCGACAGGGGAGCGAGCAGTACTTC. It specifies CASSLVRQGSEQYF. The chain uses TRBV7-8 and TRBJ2-7, with 8 bases lining up with TRBD1. Germline trimming cut 1 base from V and 6 bases from J; bases unmatched to any gene: 5. Germline V gene data show CDR1 as SGHVS and CDR2 as FQNEAQ. The CDR3 contains 14 residues. Using reference TRBV7-8 and TRBJ2-7 for the parts outside the CDR3, the full variable domain is GAGVSQSPRYKVAKRGQDVALRCDPISGHVSLFWYQQALGQGPEFLTYFQNEAQLDKSGLPSDRFFAERPEGSVSTLKIQRTQQEDSAVYLCASSLVRQGSEQYFGPGTRLTVT.

This clone was detected only once. The V and J genes are TRBV11-2 and TRBJ2-5; 7 nucleotides agree with TRBD2. This CDR3 is built from 15 residues. After removal of 5 bases from V and 5 bases from J, the junction contained 11 bases not matched to a gene. Germline V gives CDR1 SGHAT, CDR2 FQNNGV. CDR3 amino acids: CASSRNYRDYETQYF. The DNA of the CDR3 is TGTGCCAGCAGCCGAAACTACCGGGACTATGAGACCCAGTACTTC. Full variable domain (missing parts from reference TRBV11-2 and TRBJ2-5): EAGVAQSPRYKIIEKRQSVAFWCNPISGHATLYWYQQILGQGPKLLIQFQNNGVVDDSQLPKDRFSAERLKGVDSTLKIQPAKLEDSAVYLCASSRNYRDYETQYFGPGTRLLVL.

This chain uses TRBV5-1 with TRBJ2-2; 10 bases fit TRBD1. Per the germline V gene, CDR1 is SGHRS and CDR2 is YFSETQ. V lost 0 bases to trimming and J lost 5 bases; unmatched junction nucleotides: 4. This CDR3 has 16 amino acids. CDR3 DNA: TGCGCCAGCAGCTTGGTGGGACAGGGGTGGACCGGGGAGCTGTTTTTT. Translating gives CASSLVGQGWTGELFF.

The J gene is TRBJ1-6, the V gene TRBV28, with D hard to call. The V end lost 6 bases, the J end lost 9 bases, and 18 bases lay between the germline ends. Germline V gene lookup returns CDR1 MDHEN and CDR2 SYDVKM. The length of the CDR3 is 15 residues. In DNA form, the CDR3 reads TGTGCCAGCAGATCATCGCTCGGTCGTGGTTCACCCCTCCACTTT. It yields the protein CASRSSLGRGSPLHF. Combining the CDR3 with reference TRBV28 and TRBJ1-6 gives the whole variable domain DVKVTQSSRYLVKRTGEKVFLECVQDMDHENMFWYRQDPGLGLRLIYFSYDVKMKEKGDIPEGYSVSREKKERFSLILESASTNQTSMYLCASRSSLGRGSPLHFGNGTRLTVT.

The rearrangement uses TRBV4-1 and TRBJ1-2, with TRBD1 identical over 12 bases. Germline V gene sequence: CDR1 MGHRA, CDR2 YSYEKL. The CDR3 runs 16 residues. Germline trimming cut 4 bases from V and 8 bases from J; bases unmatched to any gene: 11. The DNA for the CDR3 is TGCGCCAGCAGCCTTAACGCGGGACAGGGGGCGAGAGGCTACACCTTC. Residues: CASSLNAGQGARGYTF.

This chain links TRBV6-1 with TRBJ2-1; D perhaps matches TRBD1 (5 bases). Germline V gene lookup returns CDR1 MNHNS and CDR2 SASEGT. Trimming cost V 0 bases and J 5 bases, with 11 bases left between them. This CDR3 has 15 residues. CDR3 DNA sequence: TGTGCCAGCAGTGAAGCGGGAACAGGACACAATGAGCAGTTCTTC. It is translated as CASSEAGTGHNEQFF.

This clone was observed a handful of times. The J gene is TRBJ1-1, the V gene TRBV7-9; 7 nucleotides line up with TRBD1. The CDR3 consists of 14 residues. V dropped 5 bases and J dropped 1; count of bases not matched to a gene: 4. Germline V gene data show CDR1 as SEHNR and CDR2 as FQNEAQ (reference sequence). As DNA, the CDR3 is TGTGCCAGCAGCCCCCGGACAGGGAACACTGAAGCTTTCTTT. Its protein is CASSPRTGNTEAFF.